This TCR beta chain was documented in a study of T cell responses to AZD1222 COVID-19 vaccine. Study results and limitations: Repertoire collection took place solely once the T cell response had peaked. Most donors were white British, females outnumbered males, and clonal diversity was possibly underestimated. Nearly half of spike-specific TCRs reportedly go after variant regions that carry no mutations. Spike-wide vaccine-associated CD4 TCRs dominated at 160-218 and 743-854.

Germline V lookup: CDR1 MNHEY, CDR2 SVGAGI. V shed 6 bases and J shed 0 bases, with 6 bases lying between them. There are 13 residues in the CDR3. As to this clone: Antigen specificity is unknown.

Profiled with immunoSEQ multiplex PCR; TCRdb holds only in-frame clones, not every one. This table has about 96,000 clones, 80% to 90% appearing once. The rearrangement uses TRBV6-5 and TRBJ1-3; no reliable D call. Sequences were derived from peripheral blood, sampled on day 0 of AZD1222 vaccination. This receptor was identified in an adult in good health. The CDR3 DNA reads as TGTGCCAGCAGGGTGGGCTCTGGAAACACCATATATTTT. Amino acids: CASRVGSGNTIYF.